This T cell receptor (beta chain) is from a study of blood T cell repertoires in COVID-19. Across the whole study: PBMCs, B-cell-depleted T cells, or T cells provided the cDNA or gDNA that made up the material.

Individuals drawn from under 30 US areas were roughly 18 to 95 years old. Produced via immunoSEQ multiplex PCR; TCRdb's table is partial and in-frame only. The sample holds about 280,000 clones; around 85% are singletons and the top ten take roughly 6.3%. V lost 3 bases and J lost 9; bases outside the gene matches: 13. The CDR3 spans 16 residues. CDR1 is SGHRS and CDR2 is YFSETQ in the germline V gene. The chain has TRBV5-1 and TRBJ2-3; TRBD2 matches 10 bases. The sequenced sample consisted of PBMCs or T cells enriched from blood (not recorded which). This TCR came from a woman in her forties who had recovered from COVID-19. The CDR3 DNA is TGCGCCAGCAGCTCCGGACTAGCGGACCGAGAAAGAACGCAGTATTTT. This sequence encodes CASSSGLADRERTQYF.